These 5 T cell receptor beta chains were all obtained from the same sample, sequenced in a study of blood T cell repertoires in COVID-19. Sequenced by immunoSEQ multiplex PCR; TCRdb stores in-frame clones only, minus some. The sample has about 200,000 clones; 89% are singletons. The source material was PBMCs or T cells enriched from blood (not recorded which). These receptors were collected from a young woman who had recovered from COVID-19.

The chain employs TRBV28 and TRBJ2-7, with 7 positions matching TRBD2. After removal of 3 bases from V and 6 bases from J, the junction contained 8 bases not matched to a gene. The CDR3 contains 14 residues. Per the germline V gene, CDR1 is MDHEN and CDR2 is SYDVKM. The CDR3 loop is CASSFSPGGSEQYF. The CDR3 DNA follows: TGTGCCAGCAGTTTTAGTCCGGGGGGAAGCGAGCAGTACTTC.

This rearrangement joins TRBV5-6 to TRBJ1-1; 7 bases are shared with TRBD1. From germline, CDR1 is SGHDT and CDR2 YYEEEE. With V trimmed by 1 base and J by 5 bases, 14 bases remained unmatched. The length of the CDR3 is 17 residues. CDR3 sequence (DNA): TGTGCCAGCAGCTTGTTATTGCAGGGACAGAGGGGGACTGAAGCTTTCTTT. This encodes CASSLLLQGQRGTEAFF.

This chain joins TRBV28 and TRBJ2-7, with 7 bases that match TRBD1. Germline CDR1 and CDR2: MDHEN and SYDVKM. This CDR3 has 15 residues. Germline trimming cut 7 bases from V and 2 bases from J; bases unmatched to any gene: 11. The CDR3 nucleotides read TGTGCCAGCACCTCCAACAGGGGAAGGGCCTACGAGCAGTACTTC. This gives the protein CASTSNRGRAYEQYF.

V usage is TRBV30 and J usage is TRBJ2-7; 13 bases are a match to TRBD2. The V and J ends lost 4 bases and 6 bases, in that order; junction bases with no gene match: 6. CDR3 length equals 14 residues. Germline values: CDR1 GTSNPN, CDR2 SVGIG (reference sequence). The CDR3 region is CAWTGLAGTTEQYF. CDR3 DNA sequence: TGTGCCTGGACGGGACTAGCGGGGACCACCGAGCAGTACTTC.

This rearrangement joins TRBV6-7 to TRBJ1-1, with 10 positions matching TRBD1. TRBV6-7 is an ORF, and what it does is uncertain. The CDR3 extends over 13 amino acids. V dropped 10 bases and J dropped 2; count of bases not matched to a gene: 4. CDR3 in DNA: TGTGCCACCGGGGACAGGGGCAACACTGAAGCTTTCTTT. Translated, it gives CATGDRGNTEAFF.